This T cell receptor (beta chain) comes out of a study of PD-1 blockade in classical Hodgkin lymphoma. Study as a whole: Patients were administered nivolumab (3 mg/kg intravenously) every 2 weeks. Study observations and caveats: Patients newly diagnosed and complete responders had comparable baseline diversity. Compared with baseline, CD4+ but not CD8+ TCR diversity had risen significantly by C4D1. Compared with healthy donors, newly diagnosed patients reportedly showed lower baseline TCR diversity.

The germline V gene has CDR1 SGHDT and CDR2 YYEEEE. The CDR3 runs 15 residues. The ends lost 4 bases at V and 0 bases at J; junction bases unmatched: 5. Data came from immunoSEQ multiplex PCR; TCRdb stores just in-frame clones and leaves some out. This table holds more than 40,000 clones, roughly 70% found once. In every patient, relapse followed autologous stem cell transplantation, while exposure to brentuximab vedotin differed. This clone was seen only a few times. The antigen is unknown. V gene TRBV5-6 combines with J gene TRBJ2-7, with 9 bases identical to TRBD1. The clonotype comes from a human donor with classical Hodgkin lymphoma. This specimen consisted of peripheral blood mononuclear cells (PBMCs), obtained at baseline. The CDR3: CASSHGTGSSYEQYF. CDR3 coding DNA: TGTGCCAGCAGCCACGGGACAGGGAGCTCCTACGAGCAGTACTTC.